The present TCR beta chain was sequenced within a study of T cells in Graves' hyperthyroidism and ophthalmopathy. For the study at large: Blood was drawn when the patient was first diagnosed and still untreated.

What was amplified from RNA transcripts were TCR beta CDR3 regions. The study used the HTBI primer set for a first-round RT-PCR of the TCR CDR3. Using its own MiXCR run on the multiplex PCR reads, TCRdb lists one record per CDR3 protein. The sample has around 300,000 distinct CDR3 sequences, approximately 15% seen once. General study results and limits: Most thyroid clonotypes expanded above 0.001 appeared in blood too.

Notes on this clonotype: Its antigen remains unknown.

This TCR came from a woman in her thirties or forties with Graves' ophthalmopathy. Input material: blood.

For the CDR3, the DNA is TGTGCCAGCAGCGCCACCGGGACAGGGGTCGGGGAGCTGTTTTTT. It is translated as CASSATGTGVGELFF. The chain links TRBV9 to TRBJ2-2, with 10 bases fitting TRBD1. Trimming cost V 3 bases and J 7 bases; bases outside gene matches: 6. This CDR3 spans 15 amino acids. Germline-derived CDR1 and CDR2 are SGDLS and YYNGEE.